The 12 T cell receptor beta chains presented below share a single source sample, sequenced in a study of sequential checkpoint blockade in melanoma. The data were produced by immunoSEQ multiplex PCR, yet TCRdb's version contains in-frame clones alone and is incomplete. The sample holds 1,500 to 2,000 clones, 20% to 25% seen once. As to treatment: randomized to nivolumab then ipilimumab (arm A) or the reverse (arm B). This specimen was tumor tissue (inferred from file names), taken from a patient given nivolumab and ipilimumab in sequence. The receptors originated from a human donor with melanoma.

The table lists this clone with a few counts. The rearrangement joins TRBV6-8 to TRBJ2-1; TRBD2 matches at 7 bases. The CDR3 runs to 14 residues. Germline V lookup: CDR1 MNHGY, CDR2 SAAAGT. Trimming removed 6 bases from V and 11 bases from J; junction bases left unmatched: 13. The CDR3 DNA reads TGTGCCAGCAGCGCTTCGGGGGGTTCGGTCCAGCAGTTCTTC. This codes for CASSASGGSVQQFF.

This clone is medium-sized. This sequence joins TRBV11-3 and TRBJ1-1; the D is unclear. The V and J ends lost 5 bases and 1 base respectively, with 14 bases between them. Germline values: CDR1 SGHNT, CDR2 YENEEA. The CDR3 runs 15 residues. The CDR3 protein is CASSPVVAGNTEAFF. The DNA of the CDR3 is TGTGCCAGCAGCCCAGTGGTGGCAGGGAACACTGAAGCTTTCTTT.

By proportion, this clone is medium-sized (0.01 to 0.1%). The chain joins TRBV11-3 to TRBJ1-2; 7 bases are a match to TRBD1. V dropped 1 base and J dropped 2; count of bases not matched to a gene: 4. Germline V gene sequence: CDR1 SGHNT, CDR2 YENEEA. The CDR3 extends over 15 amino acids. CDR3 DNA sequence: TGTGCCAGCAGCTTAGTAGGGGGCTCCAACTATGGCTACACCTTC. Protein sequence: CASSLVGGSNYGYTF.

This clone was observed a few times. The CDR3 loop is CASSLEGRAYYQPQHF. DNA for the CDR3: TGTGCCAGCAGCTTAGAAGGCAGGGCTTACTATCAGCCCCAGCATTTT. The rearrangement links TRBV11-3 to TRBJ1-5; possibly TRBD1 for D (5 bases). V shed 0 bases and J shed 5 bases, with 14 bases lying between them. CDR1 and CDR2 (germline): SGHNT, YENEEA. The CDR3 loop spans 16 amino acids.

In nucleotides, the CDR3 is TGTGCCTCCAGGGATAGCAATCAGCCCCAGCATTTT. Protein sequence: CASRDSNQPQHF. The rearrangement links TRBV19 to TRBJ1-5; weak D call: TRBD1 (5 bases). V gave up 11 bases and J gave up 0 bases, with 8 bases separating them. Looked up from germline, CDR1 is LNHDA and CDR2 is SQIVND (reference sequence). This CDR3 is built from 12 residues.

The CDR3 DNA follows: TGCGCCAGCAGTGACGATTTGCGGGGGGGCCTATTCTATGAGCAGTTCTTC. Its translation: CASSDDLRGGLFYEQFF. The chain has TRBV10-2 and TRBJ2-1; 9 bases map to TRBD2. Germline CDR1 and CDR2: WSHSY and SAAADI. The CDR3 covers 17 residues. V lost 3 bases, J lost 8 bases, and 14 bases stayed unmatched.

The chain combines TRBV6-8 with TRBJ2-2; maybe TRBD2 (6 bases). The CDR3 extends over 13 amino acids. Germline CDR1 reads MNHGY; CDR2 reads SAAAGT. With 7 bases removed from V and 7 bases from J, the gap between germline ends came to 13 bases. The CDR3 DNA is TGTGCCAGCACCACGGGGGTGGACGGGGAGCTGTTTTTT. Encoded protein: CASTTGVDGELFF.

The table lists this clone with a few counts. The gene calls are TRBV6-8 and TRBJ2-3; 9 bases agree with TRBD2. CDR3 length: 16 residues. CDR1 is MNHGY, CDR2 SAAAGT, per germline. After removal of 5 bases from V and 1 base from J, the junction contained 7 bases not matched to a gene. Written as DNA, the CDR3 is TGTGCCAGCAGTAGTGCGGGGGGGGCGCGCACAGATACGCAGTATTTT. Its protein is CASSSAGGARTDTQYF.

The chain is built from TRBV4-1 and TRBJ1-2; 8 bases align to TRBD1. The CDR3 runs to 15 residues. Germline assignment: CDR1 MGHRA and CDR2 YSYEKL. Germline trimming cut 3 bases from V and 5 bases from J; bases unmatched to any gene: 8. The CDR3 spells CASSQPRTGRYGYTF. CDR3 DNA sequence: TGCGCCAGCAGCCAGCCGCGGACAGGGCGTTATGGCTACACCTTC.

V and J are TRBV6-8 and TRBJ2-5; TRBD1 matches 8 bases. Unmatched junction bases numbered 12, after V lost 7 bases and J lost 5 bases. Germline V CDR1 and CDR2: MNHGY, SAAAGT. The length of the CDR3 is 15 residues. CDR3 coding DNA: TGTGCCAGCACTAACCGGGACAGGCAAGGCGAGACCCAGTACTTC. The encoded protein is CASTNRDRQGETQYF.

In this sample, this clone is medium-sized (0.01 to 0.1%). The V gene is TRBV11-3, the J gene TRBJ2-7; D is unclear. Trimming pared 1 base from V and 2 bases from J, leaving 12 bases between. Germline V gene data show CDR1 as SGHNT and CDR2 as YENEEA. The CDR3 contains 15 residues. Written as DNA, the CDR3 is TGTGCCAGCAGCTTAGGGAGAGGATCGGCCTACGAGCAGTACTTC. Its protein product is CASSLGRGSAYEQYF. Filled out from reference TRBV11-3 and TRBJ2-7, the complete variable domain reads EAGVVQSPRYKIIEKKQPVAFWCNPISGHNTLYWYLQNLGQGPELLIRYENEEAVDDSQLPKDRFSAERLKGVDSTLKIQPAELGDSAVYLCASSLGRGSAYEQYFGPGTRLTVT.

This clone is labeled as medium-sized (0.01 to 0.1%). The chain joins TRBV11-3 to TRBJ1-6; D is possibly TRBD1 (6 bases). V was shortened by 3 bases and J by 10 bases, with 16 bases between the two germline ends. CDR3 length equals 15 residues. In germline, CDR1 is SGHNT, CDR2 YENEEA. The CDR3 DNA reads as TGTGCCAGCAGCTTGGGGACAATTGGAATCTCACCCCTCCACTTT. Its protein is CASSLGTIGISPLHF.